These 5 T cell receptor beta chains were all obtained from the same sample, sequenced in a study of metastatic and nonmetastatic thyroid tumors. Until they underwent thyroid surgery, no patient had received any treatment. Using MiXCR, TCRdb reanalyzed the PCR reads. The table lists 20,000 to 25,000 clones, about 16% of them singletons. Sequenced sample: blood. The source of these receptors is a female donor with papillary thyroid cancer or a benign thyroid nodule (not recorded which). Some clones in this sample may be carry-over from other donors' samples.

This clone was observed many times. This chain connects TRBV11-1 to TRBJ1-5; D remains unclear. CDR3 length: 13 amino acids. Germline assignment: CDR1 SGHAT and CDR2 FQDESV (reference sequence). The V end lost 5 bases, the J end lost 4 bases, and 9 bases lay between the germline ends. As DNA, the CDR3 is TGTGCCAGCAGCCTGGACGGAAATCAGCCCCAGCATTTT. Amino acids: CASSLDGNQPQHF.

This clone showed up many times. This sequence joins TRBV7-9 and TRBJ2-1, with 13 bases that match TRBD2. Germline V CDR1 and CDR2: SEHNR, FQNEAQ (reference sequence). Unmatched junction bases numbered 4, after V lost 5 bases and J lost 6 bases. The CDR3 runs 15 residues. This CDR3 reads CASSTWTSGSNEQFF. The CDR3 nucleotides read TGTGCCAGCAGCACCTGGACTAGCGGGAGCAATGAGCAGTTCTTC.

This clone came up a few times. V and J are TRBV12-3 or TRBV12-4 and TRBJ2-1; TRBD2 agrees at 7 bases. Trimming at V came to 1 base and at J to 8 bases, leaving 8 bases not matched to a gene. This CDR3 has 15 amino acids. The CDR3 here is CASSLVGGPGDEQFF. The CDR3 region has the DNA TGTGCCAGCAGTTTAGTGGGAGGGCCCGGCGATGAGCAGTTCTTC.

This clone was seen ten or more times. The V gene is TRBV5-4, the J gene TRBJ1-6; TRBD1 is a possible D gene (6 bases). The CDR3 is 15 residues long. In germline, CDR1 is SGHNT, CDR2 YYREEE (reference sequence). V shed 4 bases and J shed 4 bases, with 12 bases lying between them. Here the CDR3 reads CASSEDSLYNSPLHF. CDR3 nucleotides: TGTGCCAGCAGCGAGGACAGTCTTTATAATTCACCCCTCCACTTT. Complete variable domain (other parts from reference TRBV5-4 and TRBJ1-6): ETGVTQSPTHLIKTRGQQVTLRCSSQSGHNTVSWYQQALGQGPQFIFQYYREEENGRGNFPPRFSGLQFPNYSSELNVNALELDDSALYLCASSEDSLYNSPLHFGNGTRLTVT.

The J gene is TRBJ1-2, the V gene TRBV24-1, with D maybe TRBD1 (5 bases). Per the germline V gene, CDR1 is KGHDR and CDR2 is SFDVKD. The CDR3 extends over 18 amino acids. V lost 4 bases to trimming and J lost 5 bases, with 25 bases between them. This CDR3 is CATSDTTTSAGGTYGYTF. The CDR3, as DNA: TGTGCCACCAGTGACACGACGACGAGTGCCGGGGGTACTTATGGCTACACCTTC.